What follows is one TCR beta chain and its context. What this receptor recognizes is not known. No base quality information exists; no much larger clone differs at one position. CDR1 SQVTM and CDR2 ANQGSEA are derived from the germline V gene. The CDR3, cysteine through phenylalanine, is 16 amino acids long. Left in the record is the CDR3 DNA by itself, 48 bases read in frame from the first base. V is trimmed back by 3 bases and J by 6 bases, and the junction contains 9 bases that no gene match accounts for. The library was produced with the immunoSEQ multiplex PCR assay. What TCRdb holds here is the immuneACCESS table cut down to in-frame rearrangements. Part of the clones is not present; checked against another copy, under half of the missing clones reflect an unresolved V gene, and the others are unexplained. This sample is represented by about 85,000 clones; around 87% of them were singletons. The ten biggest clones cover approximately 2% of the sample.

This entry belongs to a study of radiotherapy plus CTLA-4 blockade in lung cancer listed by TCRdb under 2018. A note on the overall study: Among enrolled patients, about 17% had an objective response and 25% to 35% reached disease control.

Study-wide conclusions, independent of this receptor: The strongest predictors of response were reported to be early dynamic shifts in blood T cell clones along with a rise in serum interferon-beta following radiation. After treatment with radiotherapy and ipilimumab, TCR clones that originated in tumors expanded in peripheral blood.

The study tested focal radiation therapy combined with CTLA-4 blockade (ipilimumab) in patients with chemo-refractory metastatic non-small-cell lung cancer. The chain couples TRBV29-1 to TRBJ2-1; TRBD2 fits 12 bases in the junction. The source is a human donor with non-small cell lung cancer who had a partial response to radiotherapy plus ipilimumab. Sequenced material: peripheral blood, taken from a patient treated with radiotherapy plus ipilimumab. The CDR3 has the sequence CSVDPMASGRVNEQFF. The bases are TGCAGCGTTGATCCTATGGCTAGCGGGAGGGTCAATGAGCAGTTCTTC.